This T cell receptor beta chain was profiled in a study of shared clonotypes between healthy human individuals. Profiling relied on immunoSEQ multiplex PCR, and the TCRdb table lists in-frame clones only, not all of them. The sample yields millions of clones, just over 90% seen once. This clone appeared once. V lost 5 bases and J lost 7; bases outside the gene matches: 7. CDR3 length equals 13 residues. Germline V gene sequence: CDR1 MDHEN, CDR2 SYDVKM. The sequence came from a man aged 18 to 29 in good health. Some clones in this sample may be carry-over from other donors' samples. The chain joins TRBV28 to TRBJ1-2; 7 bases fit TRBD1. The sample was naive CD4+ T cells from PBMCs. The subset denotes: CD45RA+ positively selected. CDR3 in amino acids: CASSHRDRSGYTF. The CDR3 DNA reads TGTGCCAGCAGTCACCGGGACAGAAGTGGCTACACCTTC.